This TCR beta chain comes out of a study of blood T cells in healthy people across ages (dated by TCRdb to the mid-2010s). Regarding the study in general: In model experiments, roughly one uniquely barcoded TCR beta cDNA molecule per two T cells was captured by template switching. To track age-related changes in TCR beta repertoire diversity, the study relied on deep sequencing normalized with unique cDNA molecular identifiers. The donors were divided into four age groups: young (average about 16 years), middle-aged (approximately 39), aged (about 60) and long-lived (roughly 82). To avoid experimental bias, donors of different ages were spread randomly across the sequencing lanes. Two additional independent replicas of 1 million unique cDNA reads from the same blood draw were analyzed for two donors (one aged 18 to 29 and one aged 80 or older). The paper's findings and limits, for the study overall: Bulk unsorted PBMC profiling prevented conclusive comparison of naive and antigen-experienced compartments. Compared with the aged group, the long-lived group had more naive CD4+ T cells, fewer expanded clones and increased TCR diversity, suggesting age selection. Estimates of total diversity based on one million sequenced T cells were regarded as lower bounds and as underestimates. As age increased, observed TCR beta diversity per million T cells dropped in a roughly linear way, and a significant reduction was already evident by age roughly 36. There was a strong correlation between observed TCR beta diversity and the percentage of naive T cells measured by flow cytometry. The CMV infection status of donors was not known, potentially confounding age-related changes in expanded clonotypes.

Donors were approximately 42 systemically healthy Caucasian individuals from Russia aged about 6 to 100 years. Ten milliliters of peripheral blood were drawn from each donor into EDTA-treated Vacutainer tubes. Ficoll-Paque density-gradient centrifugation was used to isolate PBMCs, with at least 7 million obtained per sample. Trizol reagent was used to extract total RNA from PBMCs, with at least 6 micrograms per sample. For every donor, an aliquot of PBMCs went through flow cytometry to measure the percentages of naive CD45RAhigh/CD27high T cells. The library was built by means of 5' RACE. The sequencing machine was an Illumina HiSeq 2500. A second 7 to 11 cycle PCR used a sample-barcoded 5' primer and a J-beta primer mix. Each TCR beta cDNA molecule received a unique molecular identifier from a template-switch 5' adaptor carrying 12 random nucleotides. Each sample yielded at least 3 million CDR3-containing paired-end reads. First-strand cDNA synthesis was performed from all RNA using the Mint cDNA synthesis kit, with priming by a TRBC-specific oligonucleotide. Following uracil-DNA glycosylase treatment, a first 18-cycle PCR with universal primers M1SS and BC2_uni_R was performed on all cDNA. Per the original workflow: For normalization, 1 million high-quality reads were randomly selected from each sample, with every read carrying a distinct molecular identifier. Instead of being binned into consensus sequences, reads that shared molecular identifiers were thrown out. MiTCR, with a Q25 quality threshold and the strictest error-elimination algorithm, was used for CDR3 identification, clonotype clustering and error correction. A nonparametric unseen species model with Euler transformation was used to estimate lower-bound total TCR beta diversity. TCRdb handled the public reads itself, with Q25 trimming in fastp and clone calling in MiXCR, and kept productive beta chains. Merged by CDR3 protein, the rows form single entries marked with the most common genes and DNA. The V and J calls follow TCRdb's processing rather than the paper's. This sample comprises around 940,000 distinct CDR3 sequences, roughly 51% of them detected only once. The ten largest clones take up about a fifth of the sample.

This clonotype was seen once. Its antigen has not been determined. Per-base quality was not reported, and no clone a single base away is much larger than it. Taken from the germline V gene (reference sequence), the CDR1 and CDR2 loops are LGHDT and YNNKEL. The CDR3 has 12 amino acids, counting the end cysteine and phenylalanine. This entry keeps only the CDR3 DNA: 36 bases, framed from base 1. The V end loses 4 bases and the J end loses 5 bases, and a stretch of 6 bases separates them. The chain couples TRBV3-1 to TRBJ2-1; the D gene remains uncertain. The sequencing sample was made of blood. This clonotype was sampled from an older woman in good health. The CDR3 region has the sequence CASSRPNNEQFF. The sequence in DNA is TGTGCCAGCAGCCGACCAAACAATGAGCAGTTCTTC.